This passage covers 14 T cell receptor beta chains from one sample sequenced in a study of cytotoxic CD8 clonotypes in ibrutinib-treated CLL. Clones were read by immunoSEQ multiplex PCR, and TCRdb kept only the in-frame ones, dropping some. In the table there are 250,000 to 350,000 clones, approximately 76% of which are singletons. The starting material was PBMCs, obtained at disease progression, from a patient treated with ibrutinib. The receptors were gathered from a human donor with chronic lymphocytic leukemia.

The rearrangement uses TRBV29-1 and TRBJ2-7; D is ambiguous. There are 10 residues in the CDR3. V lost 5 bases, J lost 5 bases, and 7 bases lay in between. Germline V lookup: CDR1 SQVTM, CDR2 ANQGSEA. Here the CDR3 reads CSVRSHEQYF. The DNA of the CDR3 is TGCAGCGTTAGAAGCCACGAGCAGTACTTC.

V is TRBV28 and J is TRBJ2-5, with 9 bases aligning to TRBD2. The CDR3 has 15 residues. Germline CDR1 and CDR2: MDHEN and SYDVKM. V lost 7 bases and J lost 5; bases outside the gene matches: 11. CDR3 region: CASIDWREGRETQYF. The CDR3 DNA reads as TGTGCCAGCATTGATTGGCGGGAGGGCCGGGAGACCCAGTACTTC.

This clone has just a few counts. The V gene is TRBV27, the J gene TRBJ2-5, with TRBD2 as a possible D gene (6 bases). The CDR3 has 17 amino acids. Trimming cost V 3 bases and J 2 bases, with 19 bases left between them. The germline V gene encodes CDR1 MNHEY and CDR2 SMNVEV (reference sequence). CDR3 DNA sequence: TGTGCCAGCAGTTTTCCTAGCGTCCAAAGCCTTCAAGAGACCCAGTACTTC. It specifies CASSFPSVQSLQETQYF.

The CDR3 sequence: CASSPGGVYGYTF. CDR3 bases: TGTGCCAGCAGCCCCGGGGGAGTCTATGGCTACACCTTC. The chain is built from TRBV27 and TRBJ1-2, with a weak D call TRBD1 (5 bases). V gave up 6 bases and J gave up 4 bases, with 12 bases separating them. The CDR3 consists of 13 residues. The germline CDR1 and CDR2 sequences are MNHEY and SMNVEV (reference sequence).

The chain uses TRBV5-6 and TRBJ2-5, with unresolved D. Trimming stripped 4 bases from V and 5 bases from J, with 15 bases between. CDR1 and CDR2 from the germline V gene are SGHDT and YYEEEE. The CDR3 contains 14 residues. CDR3 coding DNA: TGTGCCAGCAGCACAGTCCAGATTGGGGAGACCCAGTACTTC. Translating gives CASSTVQIGETQYF.

J is TRBJ2-7 and V is TRBV7-9; possibly TRBD2 for D (5 bases). V lost 4 bases to trimming and J lost 7 bases, with 11 bases between them. CDR1 SEHNR and CDR2 FQNEAQ come from the germline V gene (reference sequence). CDR3 length: 12 residues. The CDR3 DNA is TGTGCCAGCAGCTCAAGGACGGGAGAGCAGTACTTC. It yields the protein CASSSRTGEQYF.

This rearrangement joins TRBV29-1 to TRBJ1-4; 9 positions match TRBD1. Looked up from germline, CDR1 is SQVTM and CDR2 is ANQGSEA. The CDR3 has 15 amino acids. J was trimmed by 0 bases and V by 5 bases; bases with no gene match: 4. CDR3 loop: CSVRGQGATNEKLFF. As DNA, the CDR3 is TGCAGCGTTCGGGGACAGGGTGCAACTAATGAAAAACTGTTTTTT.

The gene calls are TRBV27 and TRBJ2-7; 9 positions agree with TRBD1. The CDR3 totals 14 residues. Germline CDR1 MNHEY, CDR2 SMNVEV (reference sequence). The V and J ends lost 5 bases and 0 bases, in that order; junction bases with no gene match: 2. The CDR3 loop reads CASSDRGSSYEQYF. CDR3 DNA sequence: TGTGCCAGCAGTGACAGGGGGAGCTCCTACGAGCAGTACTTC.

J is TRBJ2-7 and V is TRBV5-1; 8 nucleotides line up with TRBD1. Germline CDR1 is SGHRS and CDR2 is YFSETQ. J lost 4 bases, V lost 0 bases, and 6 bases had no gene match. The CDR3 extends over 15 amino acids. CDR3 DNA sequence: TGCGCCAGCAGCTTGGGGGGGACAGGACAATACGAGCAGTACTTC. Its translation: CASSLGGTGQYEQYF. Drawing the rest from reference TRBV5-1 and TRBJ2-7, the complete variable domain is KAGVTQTPRYLIKTRGQQVTLSCSPISGHRSVSWYQQTPGQGLQFLFEYFSETQRNKGNFPGRFSGRQFSNSRSEMNVSTLELGDSALYLCASSLGGTGQYEQYFGPGTRLTVT.

V gene TRBV6-1 combines with J gene TRBJ2-1; D remains unclear. Germline loops: CDR1 MNHNS, CDR2 SASEGT. The V and J ends lost 2 bases and 4 bases respectively, with 9 bases between them. The CDR3 has 14 amino acids. CDR3 nucleotide sequence: TGTGCCAGCAGTGAATTTGGGAATTACAATGAGCAGTTCTTC. Amino acid sequence: CASSEFGNYNEQFF.

This clone was counted between two and nine times. This chain connects TRBV25-1 to TRBJ1-2; unclear D gene. The germline gives CDR1 MGHDK, CDR2 SYGVNS. V was cut by 3 bases and J by 7 bases, with 12 bases left in between. The CDR3 covers 13 residues. The DNA of the CDR3 is TGTGCCAGCAGTGAGATAGCTCGGGGTGGCTACACCTTC. This encodes CASSEIARGGYTF.

CDR3 bases: TGTGCCAGCAGTTATAGGACAGGGGGTTCCACCGGGGAGCTGTTTTTT. Translation gives CASSYRTGGSTGELFF. The chain joins TRBV6-6 to TRBJ2-2; 10 nucleotides match TRBD1. Unmatched junction bases numbered 5, after V lost 3 bases and J lost 4 bases. The length of the CDR3 is 16 residues. CDR1 and CDR2 (germline): MNHNY, SVGAGI (reference sequence).

This clone was seen a single time. CDR3 coding DNA: TGTGCCAGCAGTTTCAATCCGACTAGCGGGGGGTCTTCCTACGAGCAGTACTTC. Its protein is CASSFNPTSGGSSYEQYF. The J gene is TRBJ2-7, the V gene TRBV27; 13 bases line up with TRBD2. Germline CDR1 reads MNHEY; CDR2 reads SMNVEV (reference sequence). This CDR3 has 18 residues. J was trimmed by 1 base and V by 3 bases; bases with no gene match: 9.

This chain connects TRBV9 to TRBJ1-2; TRBD1 matches at 7 bases. The CDR3 consists of 15 residues. Germline-derived CDR1 and CDR2 are SGDLS and YYNGEE. Trimming removed 1 base from V and 7 bases from J; junction bases left unmatched: 10. DNA of the CDR3: TGTGCCAGCAGCGTATCTGGCAGGGGGAATCGTGGCTACACCTTC. Translation gives CASSVSGRGNRGYTF.